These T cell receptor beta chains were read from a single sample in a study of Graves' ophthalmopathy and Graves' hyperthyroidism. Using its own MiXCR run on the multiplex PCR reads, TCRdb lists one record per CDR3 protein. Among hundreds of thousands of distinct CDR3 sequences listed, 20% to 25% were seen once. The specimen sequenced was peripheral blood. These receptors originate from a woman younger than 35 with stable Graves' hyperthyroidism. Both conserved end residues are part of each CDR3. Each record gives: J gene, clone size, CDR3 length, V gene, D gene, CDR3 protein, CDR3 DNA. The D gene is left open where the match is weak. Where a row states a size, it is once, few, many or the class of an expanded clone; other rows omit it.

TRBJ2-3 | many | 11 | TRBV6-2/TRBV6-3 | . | CASSPFDTQYF | TGTGCCAGCAGCCCCTTTGATACGCAGTATTTT
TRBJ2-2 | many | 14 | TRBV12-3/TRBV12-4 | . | CASRLQGNTGELFF | TGTGCCAGCAGGCTACAGGGTAACACCGGGGAGCTGTTTTTT
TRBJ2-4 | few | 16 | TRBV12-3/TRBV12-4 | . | CASSLSPRIAKNIKYF | TGTGCCAGCAGTTTAAGCCCGAGGATAGCCAAAAACATTAAGTACTTC
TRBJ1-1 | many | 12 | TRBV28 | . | CASRAGFTEAFF | TGTGCCAGCAGGGCAGGGTTTACCGAAGCTTTCTTT
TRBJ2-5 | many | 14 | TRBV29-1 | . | CSVGALAAQETQYF | TGCAGCGTGGGGGCCTTAGCAGCCCAAGAGACCCAGTACTTC
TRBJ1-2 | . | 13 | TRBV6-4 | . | CASSEHLNYGYTF | TGTGCCAGCAGTGAGCATCTTAACTATGGCTACACCTTC
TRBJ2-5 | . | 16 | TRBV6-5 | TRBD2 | CASSYSLAGESETQYF | TGTGCCAGCAGTTACTCTCTAGCGGGAGAATCGGAGACCCAGTACTTC
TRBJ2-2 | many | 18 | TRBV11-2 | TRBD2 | CASSLLKLAGGNTGELFF | TGTGCCAGCAGCTTACTCAAACTAGCGGGAGGGAACACCGGGGAGCTGTTTTTT
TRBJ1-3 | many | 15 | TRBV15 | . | CATSRDRGSGNTIYF | TGTGCCACCAGCAGAGATCGGGGATCTGGAAACACCATATATTTT
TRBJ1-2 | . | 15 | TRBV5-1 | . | CASSSAGAGDYGYTF | TGCGCCAGCAGCTCCGCGGGGGCCGGTGACTATGGCTACACCTTC
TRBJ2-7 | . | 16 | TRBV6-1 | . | CASSEATASRVYEQYF | TGTGCCAGCAGTGAAGCGACGGCCTCGAGGGTTTACGAGCAGTACTTC
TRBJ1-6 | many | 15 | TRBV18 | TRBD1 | CASSPIQGSNSPLHF | TGTGCCAGCTCACCAATACAGGGGAGTAATTCACCCCTCCACTTT
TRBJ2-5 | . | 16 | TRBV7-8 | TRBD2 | CASSQLTGGLGETQYF | TGTGCCAGCAGCCAACTAACGGGAGGGTTGGGAGAGACCCAGTACTTC
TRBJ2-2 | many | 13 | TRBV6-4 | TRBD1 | CASGDSYTGELFF | TGTGCCAGCGGGGACAGCTACACCGGGGAGCTGTTTTTT
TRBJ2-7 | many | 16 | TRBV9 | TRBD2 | CASSLQREAPSYEQYF | TGTGCCAGCAGCTTACAGCGGGAGGCGCCTTCCTACGAGCAGTACTTC
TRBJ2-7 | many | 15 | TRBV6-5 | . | CASSSPGLSSYEQYF | TGTGCCAGCAGTTCCCCGGGCCTGAGCTCCTACGAGCAGTACTTC